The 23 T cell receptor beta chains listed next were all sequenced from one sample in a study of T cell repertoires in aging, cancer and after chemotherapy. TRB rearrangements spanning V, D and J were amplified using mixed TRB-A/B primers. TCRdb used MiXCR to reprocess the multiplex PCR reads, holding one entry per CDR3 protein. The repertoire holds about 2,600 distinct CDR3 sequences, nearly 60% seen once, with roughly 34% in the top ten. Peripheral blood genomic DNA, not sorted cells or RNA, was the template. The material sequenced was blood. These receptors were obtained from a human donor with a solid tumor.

Here the CDR3 DNA reads TGCAGCGTTGAAGCAGGGGAGAGGAGTGGCTACACCTTC. Its translation: CSVEAGERSGYTF. This chain joins TRBV29-1 and TRBJ1-2, with a tentative D call TRBD1 (6 bases). The CDR3 runs 13 residues. CDR1 SQVTM and CDR2 ANQGSEA come from the germline V gene. V was shortened by 1 base and J by 7 bases, with 13 bases between the two germline ends.

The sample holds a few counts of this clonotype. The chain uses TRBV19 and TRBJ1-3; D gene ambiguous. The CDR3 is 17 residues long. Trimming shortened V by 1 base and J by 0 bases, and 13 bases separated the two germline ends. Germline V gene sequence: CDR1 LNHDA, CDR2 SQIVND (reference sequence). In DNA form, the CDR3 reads TGTGCCAGTAGTATAGCTTCGTGGGGAAGCTCTGGAAACACCATATATTTT. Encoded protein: CASSIASWGSSGNTIYF.

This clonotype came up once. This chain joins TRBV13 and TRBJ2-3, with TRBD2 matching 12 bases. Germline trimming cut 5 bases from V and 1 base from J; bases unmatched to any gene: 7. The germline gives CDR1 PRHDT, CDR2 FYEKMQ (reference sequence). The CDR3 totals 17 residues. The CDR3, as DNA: TGTGCCAGCAGCCGTAGACTAGCGGGGGACGGCACAGATACGCAGTATTTT. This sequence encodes CASSRRLAGDGTDTQYF.

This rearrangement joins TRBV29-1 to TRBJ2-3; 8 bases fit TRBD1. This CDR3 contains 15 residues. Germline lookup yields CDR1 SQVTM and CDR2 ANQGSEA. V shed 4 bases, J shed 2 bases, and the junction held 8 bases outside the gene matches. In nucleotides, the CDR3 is TGCAGCGTTGTTTTGGGACAGGACTACACAGATACGCAGTATTTT. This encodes CSVVLGQDYTDTQYF.

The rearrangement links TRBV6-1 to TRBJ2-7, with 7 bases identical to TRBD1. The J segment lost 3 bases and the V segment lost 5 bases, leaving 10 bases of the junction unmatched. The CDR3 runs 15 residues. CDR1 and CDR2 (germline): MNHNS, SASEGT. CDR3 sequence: CASSRRQGRDYEQYF. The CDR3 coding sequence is TGTGCCAGCAGTAGGAGACAGGGAAGGGACTACGAGCAGTACTTC.

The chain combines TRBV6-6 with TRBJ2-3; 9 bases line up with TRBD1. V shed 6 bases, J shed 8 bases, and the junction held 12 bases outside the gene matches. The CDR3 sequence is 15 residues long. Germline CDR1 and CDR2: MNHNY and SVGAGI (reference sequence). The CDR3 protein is CASRSPDRGSGTQYF. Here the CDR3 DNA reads TGTGCCAGCAGAAGCCCGGACAGGGGCTCTGGTACGCAGTATTTT.

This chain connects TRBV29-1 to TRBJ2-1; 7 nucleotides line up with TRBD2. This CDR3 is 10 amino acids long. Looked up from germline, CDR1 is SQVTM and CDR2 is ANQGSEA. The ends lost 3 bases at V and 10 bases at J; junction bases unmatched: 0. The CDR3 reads CSVEGGEQFF. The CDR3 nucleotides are TGCAGCGTTGAGGGGGGGGAGCAGTTCTTC.

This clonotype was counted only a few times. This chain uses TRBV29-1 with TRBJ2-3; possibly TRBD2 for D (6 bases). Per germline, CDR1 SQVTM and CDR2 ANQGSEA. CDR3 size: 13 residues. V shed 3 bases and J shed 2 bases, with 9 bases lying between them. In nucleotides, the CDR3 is TGCAGCGTTGATGAGGGACTCACAGATACGCAGTATTTT. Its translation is CSVDEGLTDTQYF.

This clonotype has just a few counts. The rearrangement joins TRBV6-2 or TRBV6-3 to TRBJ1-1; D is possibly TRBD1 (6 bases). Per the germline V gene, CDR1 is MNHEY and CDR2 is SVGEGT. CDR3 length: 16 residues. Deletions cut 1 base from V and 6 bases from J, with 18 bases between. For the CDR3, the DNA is TGTGCCAGCAGTTACTACAACGTCAGGGGTACCGCTGAAGCTTTCTTT. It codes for CASSYYNVRGTAEAFF.

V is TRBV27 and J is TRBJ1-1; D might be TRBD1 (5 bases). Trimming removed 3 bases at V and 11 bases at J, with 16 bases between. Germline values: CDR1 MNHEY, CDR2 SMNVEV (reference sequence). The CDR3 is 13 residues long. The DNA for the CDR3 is TGTGCCAGCAGTTTCGGGCAGGGCCTGCGGGCTTTCTTT. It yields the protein CASSFGQGLRAFF.

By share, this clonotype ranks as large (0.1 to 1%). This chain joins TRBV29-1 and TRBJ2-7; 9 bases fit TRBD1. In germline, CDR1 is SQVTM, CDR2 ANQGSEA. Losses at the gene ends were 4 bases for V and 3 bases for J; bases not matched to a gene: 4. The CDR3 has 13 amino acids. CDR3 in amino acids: CSVGGQGRYEQYF. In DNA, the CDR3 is TGCAGCGTTGGGGGACAGGGTCGCTACGAGCAGTACTTC.

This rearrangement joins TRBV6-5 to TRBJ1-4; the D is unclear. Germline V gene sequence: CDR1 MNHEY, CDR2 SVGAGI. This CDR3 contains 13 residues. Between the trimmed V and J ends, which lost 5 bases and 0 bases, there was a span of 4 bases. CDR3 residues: CASSLATNEKLFF. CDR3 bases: TGTGCCAGCAGTCTCGCAACTAATGAAAAACTGTTTTTT.

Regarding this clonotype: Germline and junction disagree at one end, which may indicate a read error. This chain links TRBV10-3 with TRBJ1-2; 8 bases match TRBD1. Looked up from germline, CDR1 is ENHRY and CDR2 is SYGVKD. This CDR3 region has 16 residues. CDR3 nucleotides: TGTGCCATCAGTGAATCGGCAGGGGGCAGGGACTATGACTACACCTTC. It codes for CAISESAGGRDYDYTF.

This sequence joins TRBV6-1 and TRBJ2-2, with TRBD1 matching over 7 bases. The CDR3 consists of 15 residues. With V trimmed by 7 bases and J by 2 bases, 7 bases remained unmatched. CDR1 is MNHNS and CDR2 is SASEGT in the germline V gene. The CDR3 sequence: CASKSGTANTGELFF. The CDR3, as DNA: TGTGCCAGCAAATCCGGGACAGCCAACACCGGGGAGCTGTTTTTT.

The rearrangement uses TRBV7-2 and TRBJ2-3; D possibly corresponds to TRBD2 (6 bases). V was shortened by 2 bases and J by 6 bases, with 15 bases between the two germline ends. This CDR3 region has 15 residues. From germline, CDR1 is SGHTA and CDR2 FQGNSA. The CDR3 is CASSLSSGVTDTQYF. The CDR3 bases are TGTGCCAGCAGCTTATCATCGGGAGTGACTGATACGCAGTATTTT.

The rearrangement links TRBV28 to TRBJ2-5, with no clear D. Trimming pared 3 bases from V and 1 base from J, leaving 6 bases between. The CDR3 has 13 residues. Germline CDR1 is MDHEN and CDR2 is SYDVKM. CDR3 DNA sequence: TGTGCCAGCAGTTTGGTCAGCCAAGAGACCCAGTACTTC. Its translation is CASSLVSQETQYF.

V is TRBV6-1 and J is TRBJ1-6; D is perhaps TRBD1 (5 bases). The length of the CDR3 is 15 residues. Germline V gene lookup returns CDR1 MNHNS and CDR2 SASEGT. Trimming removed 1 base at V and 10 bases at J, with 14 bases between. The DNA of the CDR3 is TGTGCCAGCAGTGAAGGGCAGGGACGCCCATCACCCCTCCACTTT. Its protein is CASSEGQGRPSPLHF.

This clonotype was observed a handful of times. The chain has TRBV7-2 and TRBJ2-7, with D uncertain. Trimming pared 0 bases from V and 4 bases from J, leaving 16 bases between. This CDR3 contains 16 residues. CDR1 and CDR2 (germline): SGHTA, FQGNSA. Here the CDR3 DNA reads TGTGCCAGCAGCTTAGCGCGATTGGCTGCTGCGTACGAGCAGTACTTC. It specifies CASSLARLAAAYEQYF. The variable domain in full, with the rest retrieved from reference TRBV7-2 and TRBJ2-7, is GAGVSQSPSNKVTEKGKDVELRCDPISGHTALYWYRQSLGQGLEFLIYFQGNSAPDKSGLPSDRFSAERTGGSVSTLTIQRTQQEDSAVYLCASSLARLAAAYEQYFGPGTRLTVT.

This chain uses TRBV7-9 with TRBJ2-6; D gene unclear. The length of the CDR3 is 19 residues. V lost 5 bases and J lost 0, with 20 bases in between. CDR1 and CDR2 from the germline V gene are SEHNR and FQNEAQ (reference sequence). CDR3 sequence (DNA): TGTGCCAGCAGCCGGAGACAATTAGGGCCATACTCTGGGGCCAACGTCCTGACTTTC. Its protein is CASSRRQLGPYSGANVLTF.

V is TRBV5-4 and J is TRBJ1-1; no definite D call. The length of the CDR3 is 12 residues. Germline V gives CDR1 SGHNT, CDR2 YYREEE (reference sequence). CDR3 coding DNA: TGTGCAGTAAAAAGATCCGGGGAGGAAGCTTTCTTT. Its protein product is CAVKRSGEEAFF.

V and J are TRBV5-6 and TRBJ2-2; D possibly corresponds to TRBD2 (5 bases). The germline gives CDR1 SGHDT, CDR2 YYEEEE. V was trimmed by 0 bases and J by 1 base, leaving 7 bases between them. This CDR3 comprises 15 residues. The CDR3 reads CASSLDGMNTGELFF. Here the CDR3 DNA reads TGTGCCAGCAGCTTGGACGGGATGAACACCGGGGAGCTGTTTTTT.

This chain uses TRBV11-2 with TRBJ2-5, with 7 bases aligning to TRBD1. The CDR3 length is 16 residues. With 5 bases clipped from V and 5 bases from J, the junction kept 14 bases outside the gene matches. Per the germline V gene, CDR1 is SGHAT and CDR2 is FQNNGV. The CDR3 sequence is CASSPGTVRTKETQYF. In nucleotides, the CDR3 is TGTGCCAGCAGCCCCGGGACAGTTCGGACGAAGGAGACCCAGTACTTC. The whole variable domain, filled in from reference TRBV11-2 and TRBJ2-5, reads EAGVAQSPRYKIIEKRQSVAFWCNPISGHATLYWYQQILGQGPKLLIQFQNNGVVDDSQLPKDRFSAERLKGVDSTLKIQPAKLEDSAVYLCASSPGTVRTKETQYFGPGTRLLVL.

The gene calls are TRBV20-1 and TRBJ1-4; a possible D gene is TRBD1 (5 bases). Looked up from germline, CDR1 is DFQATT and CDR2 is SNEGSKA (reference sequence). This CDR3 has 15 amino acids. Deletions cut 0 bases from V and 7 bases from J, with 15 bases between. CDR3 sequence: CSARDGADPLEKLFF. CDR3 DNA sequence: TGCAGTGCTAGAGATGGGGCAGATCCACTTGAAAAACTGTTTTTT.